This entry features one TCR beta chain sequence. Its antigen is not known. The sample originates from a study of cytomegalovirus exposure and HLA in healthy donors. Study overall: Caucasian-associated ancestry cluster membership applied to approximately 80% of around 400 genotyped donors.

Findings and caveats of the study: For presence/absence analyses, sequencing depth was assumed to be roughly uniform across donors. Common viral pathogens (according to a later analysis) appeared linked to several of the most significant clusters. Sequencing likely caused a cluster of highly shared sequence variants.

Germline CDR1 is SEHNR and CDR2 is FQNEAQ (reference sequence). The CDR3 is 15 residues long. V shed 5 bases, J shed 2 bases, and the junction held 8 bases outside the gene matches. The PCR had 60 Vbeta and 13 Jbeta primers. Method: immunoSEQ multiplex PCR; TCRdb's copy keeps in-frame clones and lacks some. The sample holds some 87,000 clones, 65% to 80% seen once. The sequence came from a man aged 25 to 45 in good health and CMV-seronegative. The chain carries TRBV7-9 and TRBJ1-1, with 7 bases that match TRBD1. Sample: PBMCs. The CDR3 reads CASSLWTGPNTEAFF. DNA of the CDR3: TGTGCCAGCAGCCTATGGACAGGCCCAAACACTGAAGCTTTCTTT.